One sample yielded the 24 T cell receptor beta chains listed below, sequenced in a study of long-term antiretroviral therapy in people with HIV. The assay, immunoSEQ v3.0, was run at survey level. Profiled with immunoSEQ multiplex PCR; TCRdb holds only in-frame clones, not every one. This table has about 25,000 clones, around 90% appearing once. Sample: unsorted PBMCs, taken less than 4.7 years after starting antiretroviral therapy. Receptor source: a man in his thirties or forties with HIV.

The J gene is TRBJ1-1, the V gene TRBV12-5, with D hard to call. V lost 3 bases and J 3 bases, leaving 5 bases between the germline ends. CDR3 size: 12 residues. Germline V gene lookup returns CDR1 LGHNT and CDR2 FRNRAP. CDR3 amino acids: CASGFGDTEAFF. The CDR3 bases are TGTGCTAGTGGTTTTGGGGACACTGAAGCTTTCTTT.

The V call is TRBV10-2, the J call TRBJ1-2; maybe TRBD1 (5 bases). Trimming shortened V by 9 bases and J by 8 bases, and 13 bases separated the two germline ends. The germline V gene encodes CDR1 WSHSY and CDR2 SAAADI. The CDR3 consists of 11 residues. CDR3 nucleotides: TGCGCCAGTGCGGGACCCAAGGGCTACACCTTC. This translates into CASAGPKGYTF.

V is TRBV18 and J is TRBJ2-1; D call uncertain. CDR1 is KGHSH and CDR2 is LQKENI in the germline V gene. The CDR3 has 12 residues. The V gene lost 1 base and the J gene lost 11 bases, with 9 bases spanning the gap. The CDR3 DNA reads as TGTGCCAGCTCACCACGGAGTCCACAGCAGTTCTTC. Its protein is CASSPRSPQQFF.

The chain employs TRBV7-6 and TRBJ2-4; D gene uncertain. Trimming took 1 base from V and 5 from J, leaving 6 bases between them. Germline-derived CDR1 and CDR2 are SGHVS and FNYEAQ. The CDR3 extends over 13 amino acids. CDR3 sequence (DNA): TGTGCCAGCAGCTTAGATAGGGAAAACATTCAGTACTTC. It is translated as CASSLDRENIQYF.

The rearrangement links TRBV27 to TRBJ1-2; 9 bases align to TRBD1. Germline CDR1 reads MNHEY; CDR2 reads SMNVEV (reference sequence). The CDR3 runs to 16 residues. V dropped 4 bases and J dropped 2; count of bases not matched to a gene: 8. The CDR3 DNA follows: TGTGCCAGCAGTTCCCCGGGACAGGGTGCAAACTATGGCTACACCTTC. Amino acids: CASSSPGQGANYGYTF.

The chain recombines TRBV12-5 with TRBJ2-7; 8 bases match TRBD1. CDR1 LGHNT and CDR2 FRNRAP come from the germline V gene. This CDR3 has 18 amino acids. With 0 bases clipped from V and 7 bases from J, the junction kept 17 bases outside the gene matches. In DNA form, the CDR3 reads TGTGCTAGTGGTTTGGTAAAGGGCTGGGGGCAGGGGGCGGAAGAGCAGTACTTC. Encoded protein: CASGLVKGWGQGAEEQYF.

This clone was observed once. V usage is TRBV19 and J usage is TRBJ2-7; a weak D match, TRBD2 (5 bases). The CDR3 contains 14 residues. V shed 7 bases and J shed 2 bases, with 15 bases lying between them. Germline CDR1 reads LNHDA; CDR2 reads SQIVND (reference sequence). The chain's CDR3 is CASKSFSGAYEQYF. In DNA, the CDR3 is TGTGCCAGTAAATCCTTTTCCGGGGCCTACGAGCAGTACTTC.

This clone was observed a few times. This chain connects TRBV29-1 to TRBJ1-2; TRBD1 matches 7 bases. V lost 3 bases, J lost 3 bases, and 10 bases stayed unmatched. Germline V lookup: CDR1 SQVTM, CDR2 ANQGSEA. The CDR3 consists of 15 residues. The CDR3 region is CSVEDDRAGYYGYTF. For the CDR3, the DNA is TGCAGCGTTGAGGATGACAGGGCAGGGTACTATGGCTACACCTTC.

The chain is built from TRBV14 and TRBJ2-2; D gene unclear. This CDR3 region has 14 residues. Trimming shortened V by 4 bases and J by 10 bases, and 16 bases separated the two germline ends. Germline CDR1 is SGHDN and CDR2 is FVKESK. The CDR3: CASSRTTGRPELFF. The CDR3 DNA reads TGTGCCAGCAGCCGCACTACCGGCCGACCGGAGCTGTTTTTT.

The chain has TRBV5-6 and TRBJ2-1; 11 nucleotides match TRBD1. The V and J ends lost 0 bases and 7 bases, in that order; junction bases with no gene match: 3. The CDR3 sequence is 15 residues long. CDR1 SGHDT and CDR2 YYEEEE come from the germline V gene. The CDR3 DNA sequence: TGTGCCAGCAGCTTGGCCGGACAGGGGGCAAATGAGCAGTTCTTC. Encoded protein: CASSLAGQGANEQFF.

This chain connects TRBV27 to TRBJ1-1; TRBD1 matches 9 bases. Looked up from germline, CDR1 is MNHEY and CDR2 is SMNVEV (reference sequence). J was trimmed by 1 base and V by 6 bases; bases with no gene match: 9. The CDR3 has 16 residues. CDR3 sequence: CASRWGEDRGNTEAFF. The CDR3 region has the DNA TGTGCCAGCAGGTGGGGTGAGGACAGGGGGAACACTGAAGCTTTCTTT.

The J gene is TRBJ2-5, the V gene TRBV30; D not certain. This CDR3 region has 13 residues. V was cut by 0 bases and J by 5 bases, with 10 bases left in between. Germline V CDR1 and CDR2: GTSNPN, SVGIG (reference sequence). The CDR3 region is CAWSVRNRETQYF. CDR3 DNA sequence: TGTGCCTGGAGTGTTCGTAACCGGGAGACCCAGTACTTC.

In its sample, this clone was seen once. The chain couples TRBV9 to TRBJ1-5; D ambiguous. The CDR3 has 13 amino acids. Germline V gives CDR1 SGDLS, CDR2 YYNGEE. V shed 4 bases and J shed 0 bases, with 5 bases lying between them. The CDR3 loop is CASSRGSNQPQHF. The CDR3 region has the DNA TGTGCCAGCAGCCGGGGTAGCAATCAGCCCCAGCATTTT.

The CDR3 region is CATSYGLSTEAFF. CDR3 DNA: TGTGCCACCAGCTATGGGTTGAGCACTGAAGCTTTCTTT. The chain is built from TRBV15 and TRBJ1-1; D is uncertain. Per the germline V gene, CDR1 is LNHNV and CDR2 is YYDKDF (reference sequence). CDR3 length: 13 residues. V was pared by 5 bases and J by 4 bases, with 11 bases between.

The chain joins TRBV6-1 to TRBJ2-3; D may be TRBD2 (6 bases). V lost 3 bases and J 6 bases, leaving 10 bases between the germline ends. This CDR3 has 13 residues. Germline V gives CDR1 MNHNS, CDR2 SASEGT. Here the CDR3 DNA reads TGTGCCAGCAGTGAGAGGGACTCGGATACGCAGTATTTT. Protein: CASSERDSDTQYF.

The table lists this clone with a count of one. The V gene is TRBV9, the J gene TRBJ2-2; D uncertain. Deletions cut 0 bases from V and 7 bases from J, with 7 bases between. The CDR3 is 13 amino acids. In germline, CDR1 is SGDLS, CDR2 YYNGEE. The CDR3 reads CASSVELNGELFF. CDR3 in DNA: TGTGCCAGCAGCGTAGAACTTAACGGGGAGCTGTTTTTT.

This chain uses TRBV19 with TRBJ1-5; unclear D gene. CDR3 length equals 15 residues. Germline assignment: CDR1 LNHDA and CDR2 SQIVND (reference sequence). V was pared by 2 bases and J by 2 bases, with 10 bases between. The CDR3 reads CASSIFSYGNQPQHF. In DNA form, the CDR3 reads TGTGCCAGTAGTATATTCTCTTACGGCAATCAGCCCCAGCATTTT. Full variable domain (missing parts from reference TRBV19 and TRBJ1-5): DGGITQSPKYLFRKEGQNVTLSCEQNLNHDAMYWYRQDPGQGLRLIYYSQIVNDFQKGDIAEGYSVSREKKESFPLTVTSAQKNPTAFYLCASSIFSYGNQPQHFGDGTRLSIL.

The chain combines TRBV5-1 with TRBJ2-7; D is undetermined. V was clipped by 1 base and J by 2 bases, with 7 bases between them. There are 13 residues in the CDR3. Looked up from germline, CDR1 is SGHRS and CDR2 is YFSETQ. CDR3 region: CASSLKVAYEQYF. The DNA of the CDR3 is TGCGCCAGCAGCTTGAAAGTAGCCTACGAGCAGTACTTC.

CDR3 sequence reads: CASGRDRAPTDTQYF. The CDR3 nucleotides are TGTGCCAGCGGTAGAGACCGGGCACCCACAGATACGCAGTATTTT. The V gene is TRBV28, the J gene TRBJ2-3; D unresolved. The V end lost 8 bases, the J end lost 2 bases, and 17 bases lay between the germline ends. The germline gives CDR1 MDHEN, CDR2 SYDVKM. The CDR3 totals 15 residues.

This sequence joins TRBV27 and TRBJ1-5; 7 bases fit TRBD1. CDR3 length: 14 amino acids. V gave up 3 bases and J gave up 2 bases; unmatched junction bases: 1. The germline gives CDR1 MNHEY, CDR2 SMNVEV (reference sequence). CDR3 DNA: TGTGCCAGCAGTTTGGGGACAGGCAATCAGCCCCAGCATTTT. Protein product: CASSLGTGNQPQHF.

The chain is built from TRBV4-1 and TRBJ1-4; TRBD1 agrees at 11 bases. V shed 4 bases, J shed 7 bases, and the junction held 5 bases outside the gene matches. Germline V gene sequence: CDR1 MGHRA, CDR2 YSYEKL. This CDR3 has 15 amino acids. This chain's CDR3 is CASSLGDRGGEKLFF. In nucleotides, the CDR3 is TGCGCCAGCAGCCTGGGGGACAGGGGGGGTGAAAAACTGTTTTTT.

The chain employs TRBV23-1 and TRBJ1-4, with D possibly matching TRBD1 (5 bases). TRBV23-1 falls under the ORF class, with uncertain function. The CDR3 covers 18 residues. Trimming removed 6 bases from V and 2 bases from J, with 22 bases in between. CDR3 DNA sequence: TGCGCCAGCAGACCAAAGAGATCAGGGTTGGGGACTAATGAAAAACTGTTTTTT. Its translation: CASRPKRSGLGTNEKLFF.

CDR3 amino acids: CASSEVRGLQPQHF. Here the CDR3 DNA reads TGTGCCAGCAGTGAAGTAAGGGGGCTTCAGCCCCAGCATTTT. The chain uses TRBV6-1 and TRBJ1-5; TRBD1 matches 7 bases. V trimming: 1 base; J trimming: 6 bases; junction bases outside the gene matches: 3. The CDR3 loop spans 14 amino acids. CDR1 is MNHNS, CDR2 SASEGT, per germline.

The gene calls are TRBV9 and TRBJ2-2, with unresolved D. The CDR3 covers 14 residues. Germline V CDR1 and CDR2: SGDLS, YYNGEE. V was shortened by 0 bases and J by 6 bases, with 9 bases between the two germline ends. As DNA, the CDR3 is TGTGCCAGCAGCGTAGGAGGATTGCCCGGGGAGCTGTTTTTT. Protein: CASSVGGLPGELFF.